These 30 T cell receptor beta chains came from one sample sequenced in a study of T-cell reconstitution after alpha-beta-depleted transplantation in children. Preparation of the TCRbeta library was carried out with unique molecular identifiers. TCRdb independently ran MiXCR on the PCR reads; one entry per CDR3 protein. The repertoire includes hundreds of thousands of distinct CDR3 sequences, roughly a tenth of them detected once, and about 4% sits in the top ten. Sample: PBMCs from the stem cell graft donor, taken from the stem cell graft. The receptors here all came from a human donor who donated a stem cell graft to a child with acute myeloid leukemia.

This clonotype was seen many times. The chain combines TRBV6-5 with TRBJ2-3, with a tentative D call TRBD2 (5 bases). Germline assignment: CDR1 MNHEY and CDR2 SVGAGI. Trimming removed 1 base at V and 0 bases at J, with 11 bases between. The CDR3 length is 16 residues. Written as DNA, the CDR3 is TGTGCCAGCAGTTACTTGGGGAGCCCTAGCACAGATACGCAGTATTTT. It translates to CASSYLGSPSTDTQYF.

This clonotype was observed a handful of times. The chain links TRBV20-1 to TRBJ2-5, with 9 bases fitting TRBD2. The CDR3 loop spans 16 amino acids. Germline CDR1 and CDR2: DFQATT and SNEGSKA (reference sequence). Trimming took 0 bases from V and 5 from J; bases not matched to a gene: 10. The DNA for the CDR3 is TGCAGTGCTAGAGATACGAGCGGGAGGATGGTGGAGACCCAGTACTTC. This sequence encodes CSARDTSGRMVETQYF.

This clonotype was seen repeatedly, ten times or more. This sequence joins TRBV21-1 and TRBJ2-3; the D call in the table, TRBD1, was not verified against the DNA. TRBV21-1 is designated a pseudogene. The CDR3 covers 14 residues. CDR3 sequence (DNA): TGTGCCACACAGAGGGGTAGGAGCACAGATACGCAGTATTTT. Translated, it gives CATQRGRSTDTQYF.

This clonotype was counted ten times or more. This sequence joins TRBV29-1 and TRBJ2-3; 8 positions match TRBD1. The V segment lost 3 bases and the J segment 4 bases; nucleotides outside the gene matches: 12. The CDR3 extends over 16 amino acids. From germline, CDR1 is SQVTM and CDR2 ANQGSEA. The DNA of the CDR3 is TGCAGCGTTGACTCGATCGACAGGGGCCCTCCAGATACGCAGTATTTT. Residues: CSVDSIDRGPPDTQYF.

This clonotype occurred a few times. The rearrangement links TRBV5-1 to TRBJ2-7, with 10 bases identical to TRBD2. The CDR3 has 16 amino acids. Trimming at V came to 0 bases and at J to 3 bases, leaving 6 bases not matched to a gene. CDR1 is SGHRS and CDR2 is YFSETQ in the germline V gene. The CDR3 loop reads CASSLASGGVVYEQYF. The CDR3 region has the DNA TGCGCCAGCAGCTTGGCGAGCGGGGGGGTAGTCTACGAGCAGTACTTC.

Remarks on this clonotype: Given a much more abundant clone one base away, this may be a read error. The J gene is TRBJ1-4, the V gene TRBV20-1; D is unclear. CDR1 and CDR2 from the germline V gene are DFQATT and SNEGSKA (reference sequence). The CDR3 has 12 amino acids. The CDR3 spells CIAAPLNEKLFF. In nucleotides, the CDR3 is TGCATTGCTGCCCCCCTCAATGAAAAACTGTTTTTT.

This sequence joins TRBV20-1 and TRBJ2-6; D possibly corresponds to TRBD2 (6 bases). The CDR3 extends over 18 amino acids. Germline assignment: CDR1 DFQATT and CDR2 SNEGSKA (reference sequence). V was shortened by 5 bases and J by 0 bases, with 20 bases between the two germline ends. CDR3 coding DNA: TGCAGTGCTCCGGAGGGCAGGAGCCGATACTCTGGGGCCAACGTCCTGACTTTC. Translation: CSAPEGRSRYSGANVLTF.

This clonotype has just a few counts. V is TRBV12-3 or TRBV12-4 and J is TRBJ1-2; D remains ambiguous. The CDR3 is made up of 13 amino acids. V lost 3 bases, J lost 5 bases, and 10 bases lay in between. This CDR3 reads CASSFPAGYGYTF. Written as DNA, the CDR3 is TGTGCCAGCAGTTTCCCCGCGGGGTATGGCTACACCTTC.

This clonotype showed up many times. This chain uses TRBV15 with TRBJ1-4; D uncertain. Trimming pared 0 bases from V and 4 bases from J, leaving 6 bases between. Germline-derived CDR1 and CDR2 are LNHNV and YYDKDF (reference sequence). The CDR3 loop spans 14 amino acids. DNA for the CDR3: TGTGCCACCAGCAGAGATCCCGGTAATGAAAAACTGTTTTTT. Protein sequence: CATSRDPGNEKLFF.

This clonotype was observed a handful of times. The chain couples TRBV3-1 to TRBJ2-5; D is undetermined. V dropped 1 base and J dropped 6 bases, with 9 bases sitting between them. The CDR3 is 13 amino acids. Germline loops: CDR1 LGHDT, CDR2 YNNKEL (reference sequence). CDR3 residues: CASSQGLGQTQYF. The CDR3 DNA reads as TGTGCCAGCAGCCAAGGATTGGGTCAGACCCAGTACTTC.

This clonotype was seen more than once but under ten times. The J gene is TRBJ2-1, the V gene TRBV9, with a tentative D call TRBD2 (5 bases). V lost 0 bases, J lost 1 base, and 11 bases lay in between. The germline V gene has CDR1 SGDLS and CDR2 YYNGEE. The CDR3 is 16 amino acids. CDR3 in DNA: TGTGCCAGCAGCGTAGGAGGAGCGGTTTCCTACAATGAGCAGTTCTTC. It codes for CASSVGGAVSYNEQFF.

This clonotype was counted ten times or more. This chain joins TRBV12-3 or TRBV12-4 and TRBJ2-6; no reliable D call. This CDR3 is 15 amino acids long. Trimming pared 6 bases from V and 4 bases from J, leaving 13 bases between. The CDR3 is CASSHPGTGANVLTF. The CDR3, as DNA: TGTGCCAGCAGCCACCCAGGCACGGGGGCCAACGTCCTGACTTTC.

In its sample, this clonotype was seen many times. The chain combines TRBV20-1 with TRBJ2-3; 10 bases agree with TRBD2. The V and J ends lost 0 bases and 6 bases, in that order; junction bases with no gene match: 3. Germline V CDR1 and CDR2: DFQATT, SNEGSKA (reference sequence). CDR3 length: 14 residues. Written as DNA, the CDR3 is TGCAGTGCTAGAGATAGCGGGAGGAGGGATACGCAGTATTTT. Residues: CSARDSGRRDTQYF.

A few counts support this clonotype. The chain carries TRBV5-5 and TRBJ2-7; 8 nucleotides match TRBD2. Trimming took 2 bases from V and 0 from J; bases not matched to a gene: 4. This CDR3 is built from 15 residues. From germline, CDR1 is SGHKS and CDR2 YYEKEE (reference sequence). CDR3 nucleotide sequence: TGTGCCAGCAGCTTAGCGGGAGTGCTCTCCTACGAGCAGTACTTC. It is translated as CASSLAGVLSYEQYF.

This clonotype was counted a few times. The chain couples TRBV7-6 to TRBJ2-1, with TRBD2 matching over 12 bases. Germline lookup yields CDR1 SGHVS and CDR2 FNYEAQ. This CDR3 is built from 15 residues. The V and J ends lost 5 bases and 10 bases, in that order; junction bases with no gene match: 9. CDR3 coding DNA: TGTGCCAGCAGCCCGGCTAGCGGGAGGGCTAGAGAGCAGTTCTTC. It codes for CASSPASGRAREQFF.

This rearrangement joins TRBV12-3 or TRBV12-4 to TRBJ2-4, with 8 bases that match TRBD2. This CDR3 has 16 amino acids. With V trimmed by 6 bases and J by 0 bases, 7 bases remained unmatched. CDR3 protein: CASSSGGGLAKNIQYF. The DNA of the CDR3 is TGTGCCAGCAGCAGCGGCGGGGGGCTAGCCAAAAACATTCAGTACTTC.

This clonotype was detected ten times or more. CDR3 region: CASSPVSSGAGSYEQYF. The CDR3 DNA sequence: TGTGCCAGCTCACCGGTATCTAGCGGGGCAGGCTCCTACGAGCAGTACTTC. The chain couples TRBV18 to TRBJ2-7; TRBD2 aligns across 9 bases. The CDR3 length is 17 residues. Germline V gene lookup returns CDR1 KGHSH and CDR2 LQKENI. With 3 bases clipped from V and 0 bases from J, the junction kept 9 bases outside the gene matches.

This clonotype was counted only a few times. As DNA, the CDR3 is TGTGCCAGCAGTTTAGGGACACCCGATACCTACGAGCAGTACTTC. Translation gives CASSLGTPDTYEQYF. The chain employs TRBV12-3 or TRBV12-4 and TRBJ2-7; D is possibly TRBD1 (5 bases). This CDR3 has 15 amino acids. Trimming removed 1 base from V and 2 bases from J, with 12 bases in between.

Ten or more counts support this clonotype. V is TRBV15 and J is TRBJ1-6; tentatively, D is TRBD1 (6 bases). The CDR3 is 15 amino acids. Deletions cut 5 bases from V and 5 bases from J, with 13 bases between. Germline V gene data show CDR1 as LNHNV and CDR2 as YYDKDF (reference sequence). The CDR3 region is CATSVEQGNNSPLHF. In nucleotides, the CDR3 is TGTGCCACCAGCGTTGAACAGGGAAATAATTCACCCCTCCACTTT.

V and J are TRBV20-1 and TRBJ2-5; D tentatively reads TRBD1 or TRBD2 (5 bases each). The CDR3 totals 14 residues. Germline CDR1 and CDR2: DFQATT and SNEGSKA (reference sequence). V was shortened by 2 bases and J by 5 bases, with 15 bases between the two germline ends. CDR3 amino acids: CSARLGTSRETQYF. The CDR3 DNA is TGCAGTGCTAGACTTGGGACCTCTCGGGAGACCCAGTACTTC.

This clonotype appeared a few times. V is TRBV7-3 and J is TRBJ2-1; 8 bases match TRBD2. Germline CDR1 reads SGHTA; CDR2 reads FQGTGA. V was clipped by 1 base and J by 9 bases; unmatched bases: 8. This CDR3 has 15 amino acids. CDR3 region: CASSLMSGSRGEQFF. The CDR3, as DNA: TGTGCCAGCAGCTTAATGAGCGGGAGTCGGGGTGAGCAGTTCTTC.

This clonotype was recorded many times. The V and J genes are TRBV7-2 and TRBJ2-1; 10 nucleotides line up with TRBD2. V lost 1 base to trimming and J lost 4 bases; unmatched junction nucleotides: 4. Germline assignment: CDR1 SGHTA and CDR2 FQGNSA. This CDR3 contains 16 residues. CDR3: CASSLGLAGAYNEQFF. For the CDR3, the DNA is TGTGCCAGCAGCTTAGGGCTAGCGGGAGCGTACAATGAGCAGTTCTTC.

This clonotype was recorded many times. This chain joins TRBV12-3 or TRBV12-4 and TRBJ2-7, with D possibly matching TRBD2 (6 bases). CDR3 length: 11 amino acids. V gave up 4 bases and J gave up 9 bases, with 10 bases separating them. The CDR3 DNA is TGTGCCAGCAGTTCGGGACTCGGGCAGTACTTC. Translating it yields CASSSGLGQYF.

Comments on this clonotype: A much bigger clone sits one base away, suggesting this may be a read error. This sequence joins TRBV12-3 or TRBV12-4 and TRBJ2-7, with TRBD1 identical over 9 bases. The trim removed 3 bases at V and 3 bases at J, leaving 3 bases unmatched. CDR3 length: 14 amino acids. CDR3 sequence reads: CASSFGTGFYEQYF. CDR3 in DNA: TGTGCCAGCAGTTTCGGGACAGGGTTCTACGAGCAGTACTTC.

This clonotype was recorded a few times. The chain has TRBV29-1 and TRBJ2-5, with TRBD1 matching over 7 bases. This CDR3 contains 13 residues. CDR1 is SQVTM and CDR2 is ANQGSEA in the germline V gene. J lost 1 base, V lost 3 bases, and 2 bases had no gene match. The CDR3 nucleotides read TGCAGCGTTGAGGGACAGCTCCAAGAGACCCAGTACTTC. Its translation: CSVEGQLQETQYF.

The chain carries TRBV28 and TRBJ2-2; TRBD1 matches at 9 bases. The CDR3 extends over 16 amino acids. Trimming removed 2 bases from V and 4 bases from J; junction bases left unmatched: 5. The V gene's germline CDR1 is MDHEN and CDR2 SYDVKM. The CDR3 protein is CASSLGTGGLTGELFF. The CDR3 region has the DNA TGTGCCAGCAGTTTAGGAACAGGGGGCCTCACCGGGGAGCTGTTTTTT.

The rearrangement uses TRBV14 and TRBJ2-7; TRBD2 is a possible D gene (6 bases). Trimming pared 4 bases from V and 4 bases from J, leaving 20 bases between. This CDR3 has 16 residues. Germline-derived CDR1 and CDR2 are SGHDN and FVKESK. CDR3 sequence (DNA): TGTGCCAGCAGCCCCGGGACTCACTTAAGACCATACGAGCAGTACTTC. This encodes CASSPGTHLRPYEQYF.

The rearrangement joins TRBV2 to TRBJ2-5; 7 bases are a match to TRBD1. Trimming at V came to 7 bases and at J to 1 base, leaving 9 bases not matched to a gene. This CDR3 is 15 amino acids long. Germline values: CDR1 SNHLY, CDR2 FYNNEI. DNA of the CDR3: TGTGCCAGCAAGGGGGCAGGGGCGATCCAAGAGACCCAGTACTTC. Translated: CASKGAGAIQETQYF.

The V call is TRBV20-1, the J call TRBJ2-3; 13 bases are a match to TRBD2. The ends lost 4 bases at V and 1 base at J; junction bases unmatched: 8. The V gene's germline CDR1 is DFQATT and CDR2 SNEGSKA (reference sequence). The CDR3 is 17 amino acids. CDR3 sequence: CSAIRTSGSGGTDTQYF. The CDR3 region has the DNA TGCAGTGCTATTCGGACTAGCGGGAGCGGCGGCACAGATACGCAGTATTTT.

This clonotype was counted ten times or more. The CDR3 protein is CASSLVARGRDYGYTF. CDR3 bases: TGTGCCAGCAGTTTAGTAGCCAGGGGGCGCGACTATGGCTACACCTTC. The gene calls are TRBV12-3 or TRBV12-4 and TRBJ1-2, with TRBD1 matching over 8 bases. This CDR3 contains 16 residues. After removal of 1 base from V and 3 bases from J, the junction contained 7 bases not matched to a gene.